The 16 T cell receptor beta chains given below trace back to one sample, sequenced in a study of cytotoxic CD8 clonotypes in ibrutinib-treated CLL. Clones were read by immunoSEQ multiplex PCR, and TCRdb kept only the in-frame ones, dropping some. This table has over 200,000 clones, just over 70% appearing once. Sequenced here: PBMCs, sampled after 12 months of ibrutinib treatment. Receptors were obtained from a human donor with chronic lymphocytic leukemia.

The chain combines TRBV19 with TRBJ2-7, with 8 bases fitting TRBD2. Germline V gene lookup returns CDR1 LNHDA and CDR2 SQIVND (reference sequence). V lost 8 bases to trimming and J lost 5 bases; unmatched junction nucleotides: 14. The CDR3 length is 15 residues. CDR3 amino acids: CASAKPSGSFNEQYF. In DNA, the CDR3 is TGTGCCAGTGCGAAACCCAGCGGGAGTTTTAACGAGCAGTACTTC.

The chain uses TRBV6-6 and TRBJ2-7; D tentatively fits TRBD1 or TRBD2 (5 bases each). The CDR3 is 13 amino acids. CDR1 and CDR2 (germline): MNHNY, SVGAGI (reference sequence). Deletions cut 2 bases from V and 5 bases from J, with 10 bases between. CDR3 DNA sequence: TGTGCCAGCAGTTACGAGGGACGGGACGAGCAGTACTTC. As protein: CASSYEGRDEQYF.

This chain uses TRBV19 with TRBJ1-2; maybe TRBD1 (6 bases). This CDR3 is built from 12 residues. Trimming pared 7 bases from V and 2 bases from J, leaving 8 bases between. Germline values: CDR1 LNHDA, CDR2 SQIVND (reference sequence). CDR3: CASKDSNYGYTF. The CDR3 DNA reads as TGTGCCAGTAAGGACAGCAACTATGGCTACACCTTC.

In this sample, this clone turned up a few times. This chain connects TRBV27 to TRBJ2-1, with 14 bases aligning to TRBD2. The trim removed 6 bases at V and 9 bases at J, leaving 7 bases unmatched. Germline V gene lookup returns CDR1 MNHEY and CDR2 SMNVEV (reference sequence). This CDR3 is built from 15 residues. As DNA, the CDR3 is TGTGCCAGCAGCCCCGGGACTAGCGGGAGAGTTGAGCAGTTCTTC. It encodes CASSPGTSGRVEQFF.

The chain combines TRBV4-3 with TRBJ1-1; no reliable D call. Trimming took off 0 bases at V and 5 bases at J, with 10 bases between the two ends. Germline-derived CDR1 and CDR2 are LGHNA and YSLEER. This CDR3 is built from 14 residues. This chain's CDR3 is CASSQDQHGTEAFF. The CDR3 nucleotides are TGCGCCAGCAGCCAAGACCAACACGGGACTGAAGCTTTCTTT.

This chain uses TRBV5-6 with TRBJ2-7; the match to TRBD1 covers 9 bases. In germline, CDR1 is SGHDT, CDR2 YYEEEE. V shed 4 bases, J shed 3 bases, and the junction held 2 bases outside the gene matches. This CDR3 comprises 13 residues. CDR3: CASSMGQGYEQYF. In nucleotides, the CDR3 is TGTGCCAGCAGCATGGGACAGGGCTACGAGCAGTACTTC.

The rearrangement links TRBV30 to TRBJ2-7; D is unresolved. Germline values: CDR1 GTSNPN, CDR2 SVGIG (reference sequence). The ends were cut back, 1 base at V and 6 bases at J, with 13 bases in the middle. The CDR3 is 13 residues long. The CDR3 reads CAWSEGQRVEQYF. The CDR3 DNA reads as TGTGCCTGGAGTGAAGGTCAGCGTGTCGAGCAGTACTTC.

This clone turned up a few times. This sequence joins TRBV4-2 and TRBJ2-4; 9 bases agree with TRBD2. The CDR3 extends over 17 amino acids. V was pared by 0 bases and J by 7 bases, with 10 bases of the junction left unmatched. Germline CDR1 LGHNA, CDR2 YNFKEQ. The CDR3 reads CASSQDRRAGGENIQYF. The CDR3 DNA sequence: TGTGCCAGCAGCCAAGATCGCAGGGCGGGAGGGGAGAACATTCAGTACTTC.

The CDR3 nucleotides read TGTGCCAGCAGCGCCCCTAGGAGCGGGAGAATATACGAGCAGTACTTC. Protein sequence: CASSAPRSGRIYEQYF. The rearrangement links TRBV28 to TRBJ2-7; 8 positions agree with TRBD2. CDR3 length: 16 amino acids. J lost 4 bases, V lost 6 bases, and 14 bases had no gene match. The germline CDR1 and CDR2 sequences are MDHEN and SYDVKM.

The chain joins TRBV7-3 to TRBJ2-3; TRBD2 aligns across 8 bases. This CDR3 has 15 amino acids. V shed 5 bases and J 2 bases; nucleotides not matched to a gene: 6. Germline V gene data show CDR1 as SGHTA and CDR2 as FQGTGA. The CDR3 region is CASSGGLGTTDTQYF. The CDR3 nucleotides are TGTGCCAGCAGCGGGGGACTAGGGACCACAGATACGCAGTATTTT.

This clone was detected a few times. The chain recombines TRBV7-2 with TRBJ2-1; D unclear. Looked up from germline, CDR1 is SGHTA and CDR2 is FQGNSA. There are 14 residues in the CDR3. Trimming took 2 bases from V and 0 from J, leaving 5 bases between them. For the CDR3, the DNA is TGTGCCAGCAGCTTACAGCCCTCCTACAATGAGCAGTTCTTC. Its translation is CASSLQPSYNEQFF.

This chain connects TRBV29-1 to TRBJ2-5; maybe TRBD2 (6 bases). The CDR3 runs to 14 residues. Germline CDR1 is SQVTM and CDR2 is ANQGSEA. The V end lost 4 bases, the J end lost 4 bases, and 16 bases lay between the germline ends. CDR3 residues: CSVGTRGRLETQYF. For the CDR3, the DNA is TGCAGCGTTGGTACGCGGGGCCGACTAGAGACCCAGTACTTC.

The V and J genes are TRBV5-1 and TRBJ2-3, with a tentative D call TRBD2 (5 bases). CDR3 length: 14 residues. In germline, CDR1 is SGHRS, CDR2 YFSETQ. V lost 4 bases to trimming and J lost 0 bases, with 9 bases between them. CDR3 sequence: CASSGLPSTDTQYF. In DNA, the CDR3 is TGCGCCAGCAGCGGACTCCCTAGCACAGATACGCAGTATTTT.

Only a few counts were recorded for this clone. The chain recombines TRBV19 with TRBJ1-2, with 8 bases fitting TRBD1. The J segment lost 6 bases and the V segment lost 8 bases, leaving 5 bases of the junction unmatched. CDR1 LNHDA and CDR2 SQIVND come from the germline V gene (reference sequence). The CDR3 is 12 amino acids. CDR3 amino acids: CASQDRVDGYTF. In DNA form, the CDR3 reads TGTGCCAGTCAGGACAGGGTTGATGGCTACACCTTC.

This clone was observed once. The chain couples TRBV7-3 to TRBJ2-1; 10 nucleotides agree with TRBD2. The junction had 13 bases not matched to a gene; V was cut back by 4 bases and J by 7 bases. Germline lookup yields CDR1 SGHTA and CDR2 FQGTGA. The CDR3 runs 17 residues. CDR3: CASSSITLAGVANEQFF. DNA of the CDR3: TGTGCCAGCAGCTCGATAACGCTAGCGGGAGTAGCAAATGAGCAGTTCTTC.

The chain employs TRBV14 and TRBJ2-7; D may be TRBD1 or TRBD2 (5 bases each). The CDR3 extends over 15 amino acids. In germline, CDR1 is SGHDN, CDR2 FVKESK. V lost 0 bases, J lost 4 bases, and 13 bases lay in between. Here the CDR3 reads CASSQDRGRSYEQYF. Here the CDR3 DNA reads TGTGCCAGCAGCCAAGATCGGGGCAGGAGTTACGAGCAGTACTTC.